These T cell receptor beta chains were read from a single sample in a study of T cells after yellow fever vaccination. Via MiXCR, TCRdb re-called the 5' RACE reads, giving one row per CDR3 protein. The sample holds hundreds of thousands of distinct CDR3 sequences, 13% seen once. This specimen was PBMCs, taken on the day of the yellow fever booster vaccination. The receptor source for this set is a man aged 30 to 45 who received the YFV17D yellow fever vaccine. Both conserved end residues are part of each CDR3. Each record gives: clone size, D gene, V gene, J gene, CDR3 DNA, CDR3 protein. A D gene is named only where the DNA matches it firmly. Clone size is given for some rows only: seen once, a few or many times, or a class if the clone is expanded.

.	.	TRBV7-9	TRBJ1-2	TGTGCCAGCAGCTTAGCAGTAGGCATGCATGGCTACACCTTC	CASSLAVGMHGYTF
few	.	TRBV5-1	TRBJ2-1	TGCGCCAGCAGCTTGGAACTAGAGGGAAACAATGAGCAGTTCTTC	CASSLELEGNNEQFF
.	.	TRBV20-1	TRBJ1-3	TGCAGTGCTCCTAGGGGGACTGGAAACACCATATATTTT	CSAPRGTGNTIYF
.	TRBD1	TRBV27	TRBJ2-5	TGTGCCAGCTCTAGATGGGGACAGGGTCAAGAGACCCAGTACTTC	CASSRWGQGQETQYF
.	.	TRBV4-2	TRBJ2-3	TGTGCCAGCAGCCAAGGTCCCCCCCTAGAGGATACGCAGTATTTT	CASSQGPPLEDTQYF
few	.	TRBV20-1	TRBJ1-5	TGCAGTGCTAGATCTGGGGGCACGATTCAGCCCCAGCATTTT	CSARSGGTIQPQHF
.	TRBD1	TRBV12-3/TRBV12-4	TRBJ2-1	TGTGCCAGCAGCCGTACGGGACAGGGGGGCGATGAGCAGTTCTTC	CASSRTGQGGDEQFF
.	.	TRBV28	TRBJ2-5	TGTGCCAGCAGGTCAAAGGGGGAGACCCAGTACTTC	CASRSKGETQYF
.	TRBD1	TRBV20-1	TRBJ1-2	TGCAGGGCCCAGGGGGAATATGGCTACACCTTC	CRAQGEYGYTF
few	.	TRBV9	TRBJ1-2	TGTGCCAGCAGCGTAGGGTTCAAGGACTATGGCTACACCTTC	CASSVGFKDYGYTF
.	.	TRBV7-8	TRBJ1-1	TGTGCCAGCAGCTTAGCGCTTTTCGGGGGACGGAACACTGAAGCTTTCTTT	CASSLALFGGRNTEAFF
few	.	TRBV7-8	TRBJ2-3	TGTGCCAGCAGCTTGCCTGATAGCACAGATACGCAGTATTTT	CASSLPDSTDTQYF
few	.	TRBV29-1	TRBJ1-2	TGCAGCGCAGGGACACCCGGCACTAACTATGGCTACACCTTC	CSAGTPGTNYGYTF
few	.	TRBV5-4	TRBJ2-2	TGTGCCAGCAGCCGCTGGGACCGAAGCACCGGGGAGCTGTTTTTT	CASSRWDRSTGELFF
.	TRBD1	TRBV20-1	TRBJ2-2	TGCTGTGCTTACAACAGGGGCGGGAACACCGGGGAGCTGTTTTTT	CCAYNRGGNTGELFF
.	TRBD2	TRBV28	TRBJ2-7	TGTGCCAGCAGTAGACTAGCGGGAGGTTACTACGAGCAGTACTTC	CASSRLAGGYYEQYF
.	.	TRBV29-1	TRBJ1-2	TGCAGCGTTGAACCAGGGAACTATGGCTACACCTTC	CSVEPGNYGYTF
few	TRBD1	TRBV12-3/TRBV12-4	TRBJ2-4	TGTGCCAGCAGATTACAGGGGGCCAAAAACATTCAGTACTTC	CASRLQGAKNIQYF
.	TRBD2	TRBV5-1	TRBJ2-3	TGCGCCAGCAAGGGAGGGCAGGTCACAGATACGCAGTATTTT	CASKGGQVTDTQYF
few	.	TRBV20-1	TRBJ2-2	TGCAGTGCTGGGCAGAGTACCGGGGAGCTGTTTTTT	CSAGQSTGELFF
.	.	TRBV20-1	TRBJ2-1	TGCAGTGCTAGTGGGCAGACAATAGAGCAGTTCTTC	CSASGQTIEQFF
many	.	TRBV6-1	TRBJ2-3	TGTGCCAGCAGCGACGGACGAAGCACAGATACGCAGTATTTT	CASSDGRSTDTQYF
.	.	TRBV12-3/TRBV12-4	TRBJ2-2	TGTGCCAGCAGTTTGAAAGTAGCCGGGGAGCTGTTTTTT	CASSLKVAGELFF
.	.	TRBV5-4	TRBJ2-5	TGTGCCAGCAGCTTGTTGGGCTTGCAAGAGACCCAGTACTTC	CASSLLGLQETQYF
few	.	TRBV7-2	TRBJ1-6	TGTGCCAGCAGCTTAATCGTGGGATTCCCCAATTCACCCCTCCACTTT	CASSLIVGFPNSPLHF
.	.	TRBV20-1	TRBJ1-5	TGCAGTGCTAGAGCCCCGAATCAGCCCCAGCATTTT	CSARAPNQPQHF
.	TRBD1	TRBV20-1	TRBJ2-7	TGCAGTGCTAGACAGACAGGGGGCTTTTACGAGCAGTACTTC	CSARQTGGFYEQYF
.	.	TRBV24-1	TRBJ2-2	TGTGCCACCAGTAGGATTGGCGGGGAGCTGTTTTTT	CATSRIGGELFF
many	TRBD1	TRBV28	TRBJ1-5	TGTGCCAGCAGGAATCCTGGACAGGGAAGCAATCAGCCCCAGCATTTT	CASRNPGQGSNQPQHF
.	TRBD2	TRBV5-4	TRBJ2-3	TGTGCCAGCAGCCTCGGGACTAGTATGGATACGCAGTATTTT	CASSLGTSMDTQYF
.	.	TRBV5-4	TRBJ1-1	TGTGCCAGCAGCTTGAAAGGGGCTACTGAAGCTTTCTTT	CASSLKGATEAFF
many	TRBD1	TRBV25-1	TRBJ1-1	TGTGCCAGCAGTTGGACAGGGGGTAACACTGAAGCTTTCTTT	CASSWTGGNTEAFF
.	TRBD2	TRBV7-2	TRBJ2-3	TGTGCCAGCAGCTTCCGGGGGGGTACGCAGTATTTT	CASSFRGGTQYF
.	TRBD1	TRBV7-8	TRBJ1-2	TGTGCCAGCAGCTTAGCGGGACAGCACTATGGCTACACCTTC	CASSLAGQHYGYTF
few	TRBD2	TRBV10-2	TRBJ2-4	TGCGCCAGCAGTGAGGGGTGGAGAGCCGGACTAGCGGGAGTGGGCGACATTCAGTACTTC	CASSEGWRAGLAGVGDIQYF
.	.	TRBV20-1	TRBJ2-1	TGCAGTGCTAGAGATCTATTCCTTGGGACTGATTACAATGAGCAGTTCTTC	CSARDLFLGTDYNEQFF
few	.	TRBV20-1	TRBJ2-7	TGCAGTGCTTATACGACTAAAGCCTACGAGCAGTACTTC	CSAYTTKAYEQYF
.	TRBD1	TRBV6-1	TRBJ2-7	TGTGCCAGCAGCCGCGGGACAGGGCTCAGCGAGCAGTACTTC	CASSRGTGLSEQYF
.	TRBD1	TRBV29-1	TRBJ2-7	TGCAGCGTGACACAGGGGTACTACGAGCAGTACTTC	CSVTQGYYEQYF
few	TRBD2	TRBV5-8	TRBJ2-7	TGTGCCAGCAGCCTCAGGACTAGCGGGAGGGGCGAGCAGTACTTC	CASSLRTSGRGEQYF
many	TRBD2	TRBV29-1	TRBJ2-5	TGCAGCGTGCGGACTAGCGGGAGTGAGACCCAGTACTTC	CSVRTSGSETQYF
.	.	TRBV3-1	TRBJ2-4	TGTGCCAGCAGCCAGCAGATAGCCAAAAACATTCAGTACTTC	CASSQQIAKNIQYF
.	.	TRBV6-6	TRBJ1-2	TGTGCCAGCAGTCTTCTGGGAGGGCACACCTTC	CASSLLGGHTF
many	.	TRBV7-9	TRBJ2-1	TGTGCCAGCAGCTCACCGGGTAGCTGGAACAATGAGCAGTTCTTC	CASSSPGSWNNEQFF
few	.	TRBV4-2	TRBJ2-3	TGTGCCAGCAGCGCGGTCGAGGGTACAGATACGCAGTATTTT	CASSAVEGTDTQYF
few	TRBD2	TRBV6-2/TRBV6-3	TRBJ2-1	TGTGCCAGCAGAAAGCTAGCGGTCGATGAGCAGTTCTTC	CASRKLAVDEQFF
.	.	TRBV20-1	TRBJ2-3	TGCAGTGCGGAGAGGCGGGGAGGCACAGATACGCAGTATTTT	CSAERRGGTDTQYF
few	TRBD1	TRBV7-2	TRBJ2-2	TGTGCCAGCAGCATATCGGGACAGGCCAACACCGGGGAGCTGTTTTTT	CASSISGQANTGELFF
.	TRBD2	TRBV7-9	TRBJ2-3	TGTGCCAGCAGCTTTCCGCGGGAGGGCCTCAGGCATACGCAGTATTTT	CASSFPREGLRHTQYF
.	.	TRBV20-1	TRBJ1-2	TGCAGTGCTAAATCCTTTGTCGGAGGCTACACCTTC	CSAKSFVGGYTF
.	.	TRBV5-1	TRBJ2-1	TGCGCCAGTAGACTCGCCACGGATGAGCAGTTCTTC	CASRLATDEQFF